This section outlines one TCR beta chain sequence together with its context. What it recognizes is unknown. Germline lookup yields CDR1 SGHRS and CDR2 YFSETQ. V lost 5 bases and J lost 3, with 12 bases in between. The CDR3 totals 14 residues. This sample is part of a study of post-analysis software for immune sequencing data. Study results and limitations: TRBV segments more frequent in patients than in controls numbered several and included TRBV5-6, TRBV5-1 and TRBV20-1. When the samples were clustered directly with F measure, those that had been prepared in the same batch showed strong co-clustering.

Unique-molecular-identifier-tagged TCR beta cDNA libraries were used. TCRdb processed the PCR reads anew with MiXCR; each CDR3 protein has one entry. The repertoire consists of some 500,000 distinct CDR3 sequences, with around 40% occurring once and the leading ten covering 9.5% to 13%. The sample consisted of blood. The chain uses TRBV5-1 and TRBJ1-3; no clear D. This sequence originates from a girl aged 10 to 17 with multiple sclerosis. The CDR3 DNA follows: TGCGCCAGCAGGGCAGACCTACTTGGAAACACCATATATTTT. It codes for CASRADLLGNTIYF.